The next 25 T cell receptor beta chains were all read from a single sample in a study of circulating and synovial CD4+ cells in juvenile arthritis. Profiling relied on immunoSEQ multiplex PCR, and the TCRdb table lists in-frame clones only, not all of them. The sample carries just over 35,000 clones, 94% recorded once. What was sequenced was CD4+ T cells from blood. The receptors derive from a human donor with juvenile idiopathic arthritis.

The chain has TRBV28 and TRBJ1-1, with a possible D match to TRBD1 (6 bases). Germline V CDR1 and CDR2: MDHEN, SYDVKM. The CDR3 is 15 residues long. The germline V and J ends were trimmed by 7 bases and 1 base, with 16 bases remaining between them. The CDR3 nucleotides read TGTGCCAGCAATGTAGGGGGGGCGGGGAACACTGAAGCTTTCTTT. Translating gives CASNVGGAGNTEAFF.

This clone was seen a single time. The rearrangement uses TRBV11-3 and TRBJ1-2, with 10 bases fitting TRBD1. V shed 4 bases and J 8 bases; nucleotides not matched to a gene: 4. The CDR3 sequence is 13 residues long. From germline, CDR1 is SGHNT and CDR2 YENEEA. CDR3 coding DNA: TGTGCCAGCAGCTCGACAGGGGGCAAAGGCTACACCTTC. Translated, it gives CASSSTGGKGYTF.

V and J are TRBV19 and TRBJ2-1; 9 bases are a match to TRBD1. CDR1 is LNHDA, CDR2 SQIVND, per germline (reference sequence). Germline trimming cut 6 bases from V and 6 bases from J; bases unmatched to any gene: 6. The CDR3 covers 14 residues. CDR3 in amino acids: CASRGDRAFNEQFF. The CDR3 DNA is TGTGCCAGTAGAGGGGACAGGGCCTTCAATGAGCAGTTCTTC.

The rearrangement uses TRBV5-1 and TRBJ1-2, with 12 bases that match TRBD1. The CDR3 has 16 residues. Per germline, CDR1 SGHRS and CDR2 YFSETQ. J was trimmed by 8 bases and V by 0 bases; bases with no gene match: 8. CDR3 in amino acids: CASSLALRDRGQGYTF. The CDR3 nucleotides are TGCGCCAGCAGCTTGGCGCTCCGGGACAGGGGGCAGGGCTACACCTTC.

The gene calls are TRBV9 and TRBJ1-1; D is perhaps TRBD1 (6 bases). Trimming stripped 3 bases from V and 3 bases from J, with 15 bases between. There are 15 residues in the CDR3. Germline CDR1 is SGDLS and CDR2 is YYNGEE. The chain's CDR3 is CASSATGFWDTEAFF. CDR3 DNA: TGTGCCAGCAGCGCAACAGGGTTTTGGGACACTGAAGCTTTCTTT.

CDR3 coding DNA: TGTGCCTGGAGTGTATTCAGCGGGGAAGAGACCCAGTACTTC. This encodes CAWSVFSGEETQYF. V and J are TRBV30 and TRBJ2-5; 7 bases fit TRBD2. The CDR3 length is 14 residues. V lost 0 bases to trimming and J lost 3 bases; unmatched junction nucleotides: 4. Per germline, CDR1 GTSNPN and CDR2 SVGIG (reference sequence).

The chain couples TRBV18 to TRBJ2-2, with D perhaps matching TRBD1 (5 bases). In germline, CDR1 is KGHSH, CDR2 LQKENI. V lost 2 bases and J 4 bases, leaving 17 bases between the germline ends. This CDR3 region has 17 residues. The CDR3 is CASSPNYGAPGTGELFF. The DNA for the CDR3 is TGTGCCAGCTCACCAAACTATGGGGCGCCTGGCACCGGGGAGCTGTTTTTT.

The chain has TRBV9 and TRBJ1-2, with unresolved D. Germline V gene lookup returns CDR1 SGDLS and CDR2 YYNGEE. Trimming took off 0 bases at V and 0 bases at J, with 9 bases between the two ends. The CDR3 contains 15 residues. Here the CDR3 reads CASSVVAGPNYGYTF. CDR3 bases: TGTGCCAGCAGCGTAGTGGCAGGCCCTAACTATGGCTACACCTTC.

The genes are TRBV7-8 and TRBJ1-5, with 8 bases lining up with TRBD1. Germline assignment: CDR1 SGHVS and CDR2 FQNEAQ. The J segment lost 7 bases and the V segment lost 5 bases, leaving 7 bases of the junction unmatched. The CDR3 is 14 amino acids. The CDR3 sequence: CASSADRAWQPQHF. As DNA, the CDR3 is TGTGCCAGCAGCGCGGACAGGGCGTGGCAGCCCCAGCATTTT.

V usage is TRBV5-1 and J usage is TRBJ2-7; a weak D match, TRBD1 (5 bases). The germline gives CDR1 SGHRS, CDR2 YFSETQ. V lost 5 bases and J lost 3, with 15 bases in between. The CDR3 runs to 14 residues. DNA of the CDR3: TGCGCCAGCAGGGTTGGCAGGGCCGACTACGAGCAGTACTTC. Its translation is CASRVGRADYEQYF.

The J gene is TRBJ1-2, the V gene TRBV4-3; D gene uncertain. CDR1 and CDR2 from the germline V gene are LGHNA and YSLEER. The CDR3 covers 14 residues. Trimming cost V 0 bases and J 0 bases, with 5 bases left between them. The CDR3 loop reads CASSQEIANYGYTF. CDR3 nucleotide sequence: TGCGCCAGCAGCCAAGAAATAGCTAACTATGGCTACACCTTC.

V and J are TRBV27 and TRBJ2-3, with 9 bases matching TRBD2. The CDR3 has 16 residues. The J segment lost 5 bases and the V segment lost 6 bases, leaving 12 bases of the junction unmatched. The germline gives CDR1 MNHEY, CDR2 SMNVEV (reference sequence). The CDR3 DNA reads TGTGCCAGCAGCTCCCCGCGGGGGGGCCAAGGAGATACGCAGTATTTT. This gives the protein CASSSPRGGQGDTQYF.

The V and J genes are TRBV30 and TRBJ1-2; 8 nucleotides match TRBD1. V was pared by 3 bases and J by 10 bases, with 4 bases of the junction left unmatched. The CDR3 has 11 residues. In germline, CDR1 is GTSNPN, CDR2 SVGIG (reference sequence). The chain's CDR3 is CAWRDRDAYTF. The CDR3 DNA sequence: TGTGCCTGGAGGGACAGGGACGCCTACACCTTC.

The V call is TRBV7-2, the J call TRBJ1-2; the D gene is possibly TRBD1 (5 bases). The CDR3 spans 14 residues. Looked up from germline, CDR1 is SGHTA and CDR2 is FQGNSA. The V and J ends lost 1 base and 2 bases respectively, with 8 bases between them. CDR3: CASSLGYRNYGYTF. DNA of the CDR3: TGTGCCAGCAGCTTAGGGTACAGGAACTATGGCTACACCTTC. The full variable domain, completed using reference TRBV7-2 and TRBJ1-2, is GAGVSQSPSNKVTEKGKDVELRCDPISGHTALYWYRQSLGQGLEFLIYFQGNSAPDKSGLPSDRFSAERTGGSVSTLTIQRTQQEDSAVYLCASSLGYRNYGYTFGSGTRLTVV.

CDR3 bases: TGTGCCAGCAGTTACTCTGGGGGGAACCAAGATACGCAGTATTTT. This sequence encodes CASSYSGGNQDTQYF. The chain employs TRBV6-5 and TRBJ2-3; TRBD2 might be the D (6 bases). Germline-derived CDR1 and CDR2 are MNHEY and SVGAGI. This CDR3 contains 15 residues. The V gene lost 0 bases and the J gene lost 5 bases, with 12 bases spanning the gap.

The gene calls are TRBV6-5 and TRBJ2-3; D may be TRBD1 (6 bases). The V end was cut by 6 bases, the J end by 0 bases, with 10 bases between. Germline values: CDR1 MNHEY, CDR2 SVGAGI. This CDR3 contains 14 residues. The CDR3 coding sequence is TGTGCCAGCAGCCAAGGACAGAGCACAGATACGCAGTATTTT. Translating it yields CASSQGQSTDTQYF.

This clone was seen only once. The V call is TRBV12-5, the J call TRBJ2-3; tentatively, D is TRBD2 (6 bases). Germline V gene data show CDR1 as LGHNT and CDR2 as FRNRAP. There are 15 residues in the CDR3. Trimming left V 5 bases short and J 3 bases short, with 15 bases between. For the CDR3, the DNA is TGTGCTAGTGGTCCCGGCGGAGGGAGGACAGATACGCAGTATTTT. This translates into CASGPGGGRTDTQYF.

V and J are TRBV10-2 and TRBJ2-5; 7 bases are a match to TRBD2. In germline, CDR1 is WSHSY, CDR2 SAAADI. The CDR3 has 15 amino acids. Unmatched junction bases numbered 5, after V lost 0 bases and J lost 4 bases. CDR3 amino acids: CASSESGREGETQYF. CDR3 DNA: TGCGCCAGCAGTGAGTCTGGGAGGGAAGGAGAGACCCAGTACTTC.

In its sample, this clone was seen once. This chain's CDR3 is CASSLDLSPYEQYF. CDR3 DNA sequence: TGTGCCAGCAGCTTAGATCTATCCCCCTACGAGCAGTACTTC. The chain employs TRBV11-2 and TRBJ2-7; D not resolved. Germline lookup yields CDR1 SGHAT and CDR2 FQNNGV. The CDR3 sequence is 14 residues long. V lost 0 bases, J lost 2 bases, and 8 bases lay in between.

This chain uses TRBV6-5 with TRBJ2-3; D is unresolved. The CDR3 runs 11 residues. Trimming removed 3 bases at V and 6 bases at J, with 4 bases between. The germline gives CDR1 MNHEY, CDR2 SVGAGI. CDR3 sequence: CASSYLDTQYF. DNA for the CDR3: TGTGCCAGCAGTTATCTCGATACGCAGTATTTT.

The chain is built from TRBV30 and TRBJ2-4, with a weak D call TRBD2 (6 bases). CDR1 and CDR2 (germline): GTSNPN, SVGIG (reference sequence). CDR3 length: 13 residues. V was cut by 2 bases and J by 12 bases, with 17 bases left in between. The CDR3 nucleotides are TGTGCCTGGAGTCCTACGGAGGGTGGCCCTCAGTACTTC. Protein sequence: CAWSPTEGGPQYF.

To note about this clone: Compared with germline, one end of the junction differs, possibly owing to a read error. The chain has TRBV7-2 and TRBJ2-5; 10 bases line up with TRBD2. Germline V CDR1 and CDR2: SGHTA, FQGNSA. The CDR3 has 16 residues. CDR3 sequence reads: CASSLAVLAGVETQYF. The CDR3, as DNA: TGTGCCAGCAGCCTAGCGGTTCTAGCGGGGGTGGAGACCCAGTACTTC.

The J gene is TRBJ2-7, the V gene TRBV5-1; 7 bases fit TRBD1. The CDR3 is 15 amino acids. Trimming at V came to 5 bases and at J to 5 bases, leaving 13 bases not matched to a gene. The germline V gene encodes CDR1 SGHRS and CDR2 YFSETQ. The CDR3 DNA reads TGCGCCAGCAGGGGGACAGCGAGAAATGTCAACGAGCAGTACTTC. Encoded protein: CASRGTARNVNEQYF.

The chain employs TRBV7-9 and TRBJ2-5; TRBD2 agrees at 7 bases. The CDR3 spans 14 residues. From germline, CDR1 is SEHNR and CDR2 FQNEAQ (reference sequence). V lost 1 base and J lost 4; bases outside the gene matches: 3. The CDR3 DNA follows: TGTGCCAGCAGCTTAGGGCGGGGGTCAGAGACCCAGTACTTC. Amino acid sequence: CASSLGRGSETQYF.

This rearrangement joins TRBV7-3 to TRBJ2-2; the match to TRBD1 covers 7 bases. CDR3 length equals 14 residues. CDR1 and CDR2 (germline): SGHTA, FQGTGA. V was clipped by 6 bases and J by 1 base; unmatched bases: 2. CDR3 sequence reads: CASSRDRNTGELFF. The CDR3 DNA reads TGTGCCAGCAGTCGGGACAGGAACACCGGGGAGCTGTTTTTT.